This TCR beta chain was obtained from a study of TET2 disruption in CD19-targeted CAR T cells (dated by TCRdb to between 2017 and 2018). Background on the whole study: No additional inclusion criteria were applied, and the number of samples was determined by the original clinical trial design and by sample availability.

Per the publication, the treatment or condition label means: autologous CTL019 cells: CD19 CAR with 4-1BB and CD3 zeta domains. TCR zeta and 4-1BB costimulatory signaling domains were incorporated into the CD19 CAR. Leukapheresis was used to collect T cells from peripheral blood for manufacturing CTL019. The DNeasy Blood and Tissue Kit was used to extract genomic DNA from pre-infusion T cells, peripheral blood, or sorted post-infusion T cells. The immunoSEQ assay was used to perform TCR beta chain deep sequencing. The study's own analysis went as follows. Only productive TCR beta rearrangements were used to calculate clonotype frequencies. This immuneACCESS table, as held by TCRdb, lists in-frame sequences with V and J called but not all clones. Of the missing ones, under half trace to an unresolved V gene in checked studies; the others have no known cause. The D gene and trimming were derived from the DNA, and the V and J assignments and clone size from that table. The data table for this sample lists around 30,000 clones. Together, the top ten hold about 2% of the sample.

Broader findings and caveats from the paper: The conclusions about the patient's CAR T cells were based on extensive analysis of only one subject.

As to this clone: Its antigen specificity is not known.

The sequencing used CD8- CAR+ T cells sorted from cultured blood T cells, collected for CD19 CAR T cell therapy. Taken with the paper, the label for cell subset or site translates to: CD8-negative CAR-positive T cells from the infusion product. The source is a man between 65 and 85 years old with chronic lymphocytic leukemia.

Incomplete CDR3 DNA: TGCGCCAGCAGCTTACTTGGAACAGGGGGCTACGAG. It encodes CASSLLGTGGYE. The entire CDR3 sequence reads CASSLLGTGGYEQYF. The chain uses TRBV5-1 and TRBJ2-7, with 8 bases matching TRBD1. The read ends 3 residues shy of where the CDR3 ends; the end is completed using the germline J gene. Ends trimmed: V by 2 bases, J by 3 bases; bases unmatched to a gene: 7. The CDR3 sequence holds 15 residues, the cysteine and phenylalanine included. The CDR3 was read in part: 36 bases, with the frame set at base 1. Looking up the germline V gene yields CDR1 SGHRS and CDR2 YFSETQ. Reference TRBV5-1 and TRBJ2-7 proteins supply the regions before and after the CDR3; the full variable domain is: KAGVTQTPRYLIKTRGQQVTLSCSPISGHRSVSWYQQTPGQGLQFLFEYFSETQRNKGNFPGRFSGRQFSNSRSEMNVSTLELGDSALYLCASSLLGTGGYEQYFGPGTRLTVT.